This TCR beta chain came from a study of T cell responses to AZD1222 COVID-19 vaccine. General observations from the study: Only five to seven AZD1222 recipients were seropositive at baseline. Every sample of the repertoires postdated the peak T cell response. Most donors were white British, females outnumbered males, and clonal diversity was possibly underestimated.

Details on this clone: Its antigen is unidentified.

Using immunoSEQ multiplex PCR, the repertoire was profiled, and TCRdb retains in-frame clones only, with some absent. The sample holds some 97,000 clones; 85% to 90% are singletons and the top ten take 16%. V was cut by 6 bases and J by 2 bases, with 4 bases left in between. From germline, CDR1 is KGHSH and CDR2 LQKENI. CDR3 length: 11 amino acids. The chain recombines TRBV18 with TRBJ2-5; D gene uncertain. This TCR derives from an adult in good health. The source material was peripheral blood, sampled on day 0 of AZD1222 vaccination. The CDR3 DNA reads TGTGCCAGCTCGGTACAAGAGACCCAGTACTTC. As protein: CASSVQETQYF.